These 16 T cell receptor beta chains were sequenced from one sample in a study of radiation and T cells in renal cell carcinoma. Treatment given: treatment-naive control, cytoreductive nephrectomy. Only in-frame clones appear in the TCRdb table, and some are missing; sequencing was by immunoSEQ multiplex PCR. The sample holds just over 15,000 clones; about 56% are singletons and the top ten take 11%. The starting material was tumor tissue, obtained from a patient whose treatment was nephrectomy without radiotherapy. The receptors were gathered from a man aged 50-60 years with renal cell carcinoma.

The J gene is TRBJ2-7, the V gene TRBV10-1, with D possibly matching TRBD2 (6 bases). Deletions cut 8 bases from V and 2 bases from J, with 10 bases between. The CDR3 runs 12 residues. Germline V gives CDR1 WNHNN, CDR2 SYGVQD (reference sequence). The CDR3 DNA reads TGCGCCAGCTCGGGGGTTCCCTACGAGCAGTACTTC. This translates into CASSGVPYEQYF.

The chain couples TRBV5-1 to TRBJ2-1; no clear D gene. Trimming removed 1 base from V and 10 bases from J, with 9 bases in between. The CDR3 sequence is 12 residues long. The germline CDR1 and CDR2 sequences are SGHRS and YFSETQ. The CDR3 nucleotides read TGCGCCAGCAGCTTGTGGACGGAGGAGCAGTTCTTC. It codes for CASSLWTEEQFF.

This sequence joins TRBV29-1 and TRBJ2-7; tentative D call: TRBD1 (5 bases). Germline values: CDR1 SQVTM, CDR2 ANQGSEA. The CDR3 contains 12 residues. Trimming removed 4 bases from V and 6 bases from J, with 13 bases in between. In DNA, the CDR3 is TGCAGCGTTGTCCAGGGTGGCTCCGAGCAGTACTTC. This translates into CSVVQGGSEQYF.

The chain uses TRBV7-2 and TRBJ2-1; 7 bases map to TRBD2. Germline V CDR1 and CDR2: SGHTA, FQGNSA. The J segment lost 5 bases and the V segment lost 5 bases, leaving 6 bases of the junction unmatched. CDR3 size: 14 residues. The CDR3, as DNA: TGTGCCAGCAGCCATAGCGGGTGGGACAATGAGCAGTTCTTC. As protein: CASSHSGWDNEQFF.

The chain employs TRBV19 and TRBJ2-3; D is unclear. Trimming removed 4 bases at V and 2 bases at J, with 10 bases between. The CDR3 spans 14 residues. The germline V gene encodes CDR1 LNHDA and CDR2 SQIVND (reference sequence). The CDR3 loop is CASSRASLTDTQYF. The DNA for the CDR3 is TGTGCCAGTAGTAGGGCCAGCCTCACAGATACGCAGTATTTT.

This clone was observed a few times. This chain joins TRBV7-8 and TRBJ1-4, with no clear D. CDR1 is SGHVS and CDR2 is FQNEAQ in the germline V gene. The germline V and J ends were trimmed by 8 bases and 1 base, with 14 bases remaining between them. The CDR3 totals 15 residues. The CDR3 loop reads CASCRSRLTNEKLFF. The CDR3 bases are TGTGCCAGCTGCCGGTCTCGATTAACTAATGAAAAACTGTTTTTT.

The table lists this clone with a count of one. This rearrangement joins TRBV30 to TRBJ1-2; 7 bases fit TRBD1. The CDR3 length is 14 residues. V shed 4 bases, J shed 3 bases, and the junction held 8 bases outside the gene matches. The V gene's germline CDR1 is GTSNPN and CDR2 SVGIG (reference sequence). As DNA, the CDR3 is TGTGCCTGGATTATTACCACAGGGGACTATGGCTACACCTTC. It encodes CAWIITTGDYGYTF.

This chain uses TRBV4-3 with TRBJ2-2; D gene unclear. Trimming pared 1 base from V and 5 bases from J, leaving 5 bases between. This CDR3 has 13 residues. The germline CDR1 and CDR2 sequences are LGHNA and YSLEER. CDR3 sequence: CASSQGGTGELFF. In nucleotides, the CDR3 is TGCGCCAGCAGCCAAGGGGGAACCGGGGAGCTGTTTTTT.

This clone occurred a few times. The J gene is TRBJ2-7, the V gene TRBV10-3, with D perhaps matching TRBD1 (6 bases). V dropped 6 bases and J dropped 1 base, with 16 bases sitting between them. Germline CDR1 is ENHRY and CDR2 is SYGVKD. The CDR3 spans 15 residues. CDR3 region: CAIRGPGTPSYEQYF. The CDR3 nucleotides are TGTGCCATCAGGGGTCCCGGGACACCTTCCTACGAGCAGTACTTC.

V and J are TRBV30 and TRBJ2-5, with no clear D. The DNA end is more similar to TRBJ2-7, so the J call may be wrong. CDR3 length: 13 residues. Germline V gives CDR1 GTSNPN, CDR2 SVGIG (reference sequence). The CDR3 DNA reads TGTGCCTGGAGTGCCCAGGCAACAGACGAGCAGTACTTC. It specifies CAWSAQATDEQYF.

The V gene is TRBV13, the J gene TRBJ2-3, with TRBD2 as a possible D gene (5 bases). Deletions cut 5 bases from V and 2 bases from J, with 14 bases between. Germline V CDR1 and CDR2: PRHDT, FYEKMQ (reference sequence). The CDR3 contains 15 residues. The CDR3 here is CASSDLGGHTDTQYF. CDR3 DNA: TGTGCCAGCAGCGATTTGGGCGGGCACACAGATACGCAGTATTTT.

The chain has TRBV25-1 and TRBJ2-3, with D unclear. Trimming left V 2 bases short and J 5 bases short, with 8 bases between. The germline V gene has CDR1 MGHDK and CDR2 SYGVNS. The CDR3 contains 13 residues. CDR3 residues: CASSEGVRDTQYF. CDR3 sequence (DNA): TGTGCCAGCAGTGAAGGGGTGAGAGATACGCAGTATTTT.

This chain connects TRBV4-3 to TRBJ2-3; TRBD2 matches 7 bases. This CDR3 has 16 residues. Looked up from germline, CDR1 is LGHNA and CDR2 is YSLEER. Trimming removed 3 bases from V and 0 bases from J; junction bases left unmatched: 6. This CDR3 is CASSQTSGASTDTQYF. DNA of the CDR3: TGCGCCAGCAGCCAGACAAGCGGGGCTAGCACAGATACGCAGTATTTT.

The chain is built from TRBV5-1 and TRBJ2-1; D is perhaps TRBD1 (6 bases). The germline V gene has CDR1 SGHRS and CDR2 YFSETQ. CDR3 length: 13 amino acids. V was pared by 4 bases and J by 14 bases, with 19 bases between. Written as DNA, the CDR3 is TGCGCCAGCAGCCCCGTTACAGGGTGGGAAAAGTTCTTC. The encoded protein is CASSPVTGWEKFF. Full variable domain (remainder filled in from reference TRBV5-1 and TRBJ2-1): KAGVTQTPRYLIKTRGQQVTLSCSPISGHRSVSWYQQTPGQGLQFLFEYFSETQRNKGNFPGRFSGRQFSNSRSEMNVSTLELGDSALYLCASSPVTGWEKFFGPGTRLTVL.

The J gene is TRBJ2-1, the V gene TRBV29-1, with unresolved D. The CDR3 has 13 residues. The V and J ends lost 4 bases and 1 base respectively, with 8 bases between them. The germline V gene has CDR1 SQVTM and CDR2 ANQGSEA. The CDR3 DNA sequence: TGCAGCGTTGTGGGCGGTTCCTACAATGAGCAGTTCTTC. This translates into CSVVGGSYNEQFF.

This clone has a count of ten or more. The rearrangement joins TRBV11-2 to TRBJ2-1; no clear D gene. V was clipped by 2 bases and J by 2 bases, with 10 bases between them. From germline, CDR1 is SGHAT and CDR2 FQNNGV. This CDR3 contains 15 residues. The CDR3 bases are TGTGCCAGCAGCTTATTGCTTACCACCTACAATGAGCAGTTCTTC. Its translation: CASSLLLTTYNEQFF. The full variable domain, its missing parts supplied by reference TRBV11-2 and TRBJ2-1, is EAGVAQSPRYKIIEKRQSVAFWCNPISGHATLYWYQQILGQGPKLLIQFQNNGVVDDSQLPKDRFSAERLKGVDSTLKIQPAKLEDSAVYLCASSLLLTTYNEQFFGPGTRLTVL.